The present entry profiles one T cell receptor beta chain with its context. Its antigen remains unknown. This sample was taken from a study of T cell repertoires in cytomegalovirus infection. Study-level information: TCR beta signatures that were public indicated CMV infection and matching HLA type. Study-level findings and limits: HLA-C-restricted CMV clonotypes gave the most frequent clonotype in two of eight donors. Summed public TCR beta family frequency identified CMV carriers bearing the relevant HLA.

Per germline, CDR1 SEHNR and CDR2 FQNEAQ (reference sequence). The V and J ends lost 6 bases and 5 bases respectively, with 8 bases between them. The CDR3 is 12 residues long. TCRdb redid the calling of the reads with MiXCR, one entry per CDR3 protein. The data show roughly 180,000 distinct CDR3 sequences, about a sixth seen once. The TCR comes from a human donor in good health (CMV status not recorded). Some clones in this sample may be carry-over from other donors' samples. The sample was CD8+ T cells from PBMCs. The V and J genes are TRBV7-9 and TRBJ2-1; D ambiguous. This CDR3 reads CASSSTDNEQFF. DNA for the CDR3: TGTGCCAGCAGTTCTACAGACAATGAGCAGTTCTTC.